This T cell receptor beta chain comes out of a study of T-cell memory formation after mild COVID-19. Study results and caveats: Some clones that responded turned up in pre-infection memory, which suggests that cross-reactive memory joined in. A balance of CD4 and CD8 characterized clones contracting day 15 to 85, whereas later expanders leaned CD4+.

5'RACE primed at constant segments yielded TCR alpha and TCR beta cDNA libraries bearing sample barcodes and UMIs. TCRdb fed the 5' RACE reads into MiXCR, producing one record per CDR3 protein. The sample records about 180,000 distinct CDR3 sequences, roughly 17% being singletons. Trimming removed 1 base at V and 7 bases at J, with 13 bases between. CDR3 length: 14 amino acids. Germline V lookup: CDR1 LGHDT, CDR2 YNNKEL (reference sequence). This clonotype occurred a few times. What it binds is unknown. This rearrangement joins TRBV3-1 to TRBJ1-2, with D tentatively TRBD1 (6 bases). Sequencing was performed on PBMCs or a T cell subset sorted from them (not recorded which). The receptor comes from an adult woman who had mild COVID-19 (a few samples of this study predate the infection). Cell type and time point are not known. The CDR3: CASSQVQGYGGYTF. CDR3 sequence (DNA): TGTGCCAGCAGCCAAGTTCAGGGGTACGGTGGCTACACCTTC.